This TCR beta chain was observed in a study of shared clonotypes between healthy human individuals. Germline loops: CDR1 SGHVS, CDR2 FNYEAQ. CDR3 length equals 15 residues. V dropped 5 bases and J dropped 5; count of bases not matched to a gene: 9. Generated by immunoSEQ multiplex PCR, the TCRdb table keeps only in-frame clones and is missing some. This sample carries over a million clones, approximately 96% of them seen once, and the ten largest clones take approximately 1.1%. The sample comprised naive CD4+ T cells sorted from blood. Subset indicated: CD45RA+ positively selected. The sequence derives from a young man in good health. This chain joins TRBV7-6 and TRBJ2-5, with TRBD1 matching over 9 bases. The CDR3 DNA is TGTGCCAGCAGCCGTATACAGGGGGCAGGGGAGACCCAGTACTTC. Its translation is CASSRIQGAGETQYF.